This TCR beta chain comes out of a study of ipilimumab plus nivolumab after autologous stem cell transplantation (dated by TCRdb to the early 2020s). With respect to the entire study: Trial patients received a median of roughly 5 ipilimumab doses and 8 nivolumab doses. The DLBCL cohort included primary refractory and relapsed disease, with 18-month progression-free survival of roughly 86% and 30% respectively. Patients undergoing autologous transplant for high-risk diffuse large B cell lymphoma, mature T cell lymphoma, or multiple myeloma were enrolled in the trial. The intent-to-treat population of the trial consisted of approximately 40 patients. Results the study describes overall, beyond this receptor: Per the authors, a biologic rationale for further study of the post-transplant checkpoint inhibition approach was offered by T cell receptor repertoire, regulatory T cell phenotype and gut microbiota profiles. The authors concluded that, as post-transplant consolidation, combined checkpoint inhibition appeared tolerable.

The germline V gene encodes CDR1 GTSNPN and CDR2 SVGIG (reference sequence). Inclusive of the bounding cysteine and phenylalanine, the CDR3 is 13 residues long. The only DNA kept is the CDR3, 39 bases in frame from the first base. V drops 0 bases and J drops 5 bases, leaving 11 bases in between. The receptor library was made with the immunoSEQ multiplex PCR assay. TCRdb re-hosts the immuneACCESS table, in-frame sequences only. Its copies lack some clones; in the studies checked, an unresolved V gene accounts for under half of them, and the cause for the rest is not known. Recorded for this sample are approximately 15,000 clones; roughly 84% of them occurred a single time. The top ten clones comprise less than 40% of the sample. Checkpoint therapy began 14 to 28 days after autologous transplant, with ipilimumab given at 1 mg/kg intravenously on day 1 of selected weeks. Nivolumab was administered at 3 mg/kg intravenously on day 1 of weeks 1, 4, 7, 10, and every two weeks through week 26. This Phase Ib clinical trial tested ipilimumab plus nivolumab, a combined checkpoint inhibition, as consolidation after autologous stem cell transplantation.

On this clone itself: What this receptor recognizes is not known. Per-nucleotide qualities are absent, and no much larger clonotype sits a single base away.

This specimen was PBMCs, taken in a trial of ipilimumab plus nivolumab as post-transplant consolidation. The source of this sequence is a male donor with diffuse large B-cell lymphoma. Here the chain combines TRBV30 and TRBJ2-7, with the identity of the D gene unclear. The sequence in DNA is TGTGCCTGGAGTGTCGTAGTAGCCCACGAGCAGTACTTC. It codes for CAWSVVVAHEQYF.